The 7 T cell receptor beta chains below come from one sample, sequenced in a study of shared clonotypes between healthy human individuals. The protocol was immunoSEQ multiplex PCR, while the TCRdb copy is restricted to in-frame clones and leaves out a portion. The table includes approximately 470,000 clones, about 78% detected once. Material for sequencing was PBMCs. The source is a woman between 40 and 55 years old in good health. Some clones in this sample may be carry-over from other donors' samples.

With regard to this clone: A far larger clone is one nucleotide away, so this likely arose from a read error. The chain has TRBV7-9 and TRBJ2-7, with D unresolved. Germline CDR1 is SEHNR and CDR2 is FQNEAQ (reference sequence). This CDR3 region has 13 residues. The V end was cut by 5 bases, the J end by 2 bases, with 10 bases between. The CDR3 sequence: CASSPRGPYEQYF. The CDR3 nucleotides are TGTGCCAGCAGCCCCCGAGGACCCTACGAGCAGTACTTC. Variable domain in full (rest from reference TRBV7-9 and TRBJ2-7): DTGVSQNPRHKITKRGQNVTFRCDPISEHNRLYWYRQTLGQGPEFLTYFQNEAQLEKSRLLSDRFSAERPKGSFSTLEIQRTEQGDSAMYLCASSPRGPYEQYFGPGTRLTVT.

The genes are TRBV6-1 and TRBJ1-1, with D possibly matching TRBD1 (6 bases). Trimming stripped 11 bases from V and 5 bases from J, with 18 bases between. The CDR3 sequence is 13 residues long. The germline gives CDR1 MNHNS, CDR2 SASEGT. The CDR3 nucleotides are TGTGCCGTTGGACAGTGGGGCTTGACTGAAGCTTTCTTT. As protein: CAVGQWGLTEAFF.

The chain carries TRBV5-1 and TRBJ2-1; weak D call: TRBD1 (6 bases). Trimming left V 2 bases short and J 9 bases short, with 12 bases between. Germline V gene sequence: CDR1 SGHRS, CDR2 YFSETQ. The CDR3 sequence is 13 residues long. CDR3 nucleotides: TGCGCCAGCAGCTTACCTACAGGGAGTGAGCAGTTCTTC. It is translated as CASSLPTGSEQFF.

The chain joins TRBV6-5 to TRBJ2-7; 8 nucleotides align to TRBD2. V trimming: 7 bases; J trimming: 7 bases; junction bases outside the gene matches: 12. This CDR3 comprises 14 residues. The germline V gene encodes CDR1 MNHEY and CDR2 SVGAGI. In DNA, the CDR3 is TGTGCCAGCACCGCCGGGACTAGGGCTACGGAGCAGTACTTC. Translation: CASTAGTRATEQYF.

This chain joins TRBV7-2 and TRBJ2-7; a weak D match, TRBD2 (5 bases). V dropped 2 bases and J dropped 2 bases, with 13 bases sitting between them. Germline CDR1 reads SGHTA; CDR2 reads FQGNSA. This CDR3 spans 15 amino acids. The CDR3, as DNA: TGTGCCAGCAGCTTAAGGTCGGGATCGACCTACGAGCAGTACTTC. Protein: CASSLRSGSTYEQYF.

The rearrangement joins TRBV7-9 to TRBJ2-5; D is ambiguous. Per the germline V gene, CDR1 is SEHNR and CDR2 is FQNEAQ (reference sequence). This CDR3 region has 14 residues. The ends were cut back, 1 base at V and 4 bases at J, with 10 bases in the middle. This CDR3 reads CASSLGFLSETQYF. The CDR3, as DNA: TGTGCCAGCAGCTTAGGTTTTCTATCAGAGACCCAGTACTTC.

The chain recombines TRBV4-2 with TRBJ2-3; D is possibly TRBD1 or TRBD2 (5 bases each). The CDR3 totals 16 residues. V lost 1 base and J lost 0, with 11 bases in between. Germline V gene sequence: CDR1 LGHNA, CDR2 YNFKEQ. Here the CDR3 reads CASSQVGGPSTDTQYF. Here the CDR3 DNA reads TGTGCCAGCAGCCAAGTTGGGGGACCTAGCACAGATACGCAGTATTTT.